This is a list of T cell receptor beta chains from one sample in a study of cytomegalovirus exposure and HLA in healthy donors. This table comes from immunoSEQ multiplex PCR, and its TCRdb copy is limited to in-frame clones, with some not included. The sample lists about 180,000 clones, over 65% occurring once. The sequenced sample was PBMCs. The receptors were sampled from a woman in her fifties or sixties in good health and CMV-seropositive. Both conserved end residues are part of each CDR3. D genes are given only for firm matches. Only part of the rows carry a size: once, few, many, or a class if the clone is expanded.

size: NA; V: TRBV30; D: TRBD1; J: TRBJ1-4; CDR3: CAWRGTGATNEKLFF; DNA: TGTGCCTGGAGGGGGACAGGGGCGACTAATGAAAAACTGTTTTTT
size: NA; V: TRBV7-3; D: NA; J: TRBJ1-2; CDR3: CASSSGHSNYGYTF; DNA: TGTGCCAGCAGCTCAGGACACAGTAACTATGGCTACACCTTC
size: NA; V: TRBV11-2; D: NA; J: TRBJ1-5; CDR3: CASSLDRFNQPQHF; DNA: TGTGCCAGCAGCTTAGATCGGTTCAATCAGCCCCAGCATTTT
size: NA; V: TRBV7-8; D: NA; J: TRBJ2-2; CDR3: CASSLGSGAGELFF; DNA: TGTGCCAGCAGCTTAGGGTCAGGGGCCGGGGAGCTGTTTTTT
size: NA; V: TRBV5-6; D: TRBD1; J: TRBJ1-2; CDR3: CASSFTGVGGYTF; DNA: TGTGCCAGCAGCTTCACAGGGGTTGGCGGCTACACCTTC
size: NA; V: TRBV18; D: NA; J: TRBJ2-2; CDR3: CASSPVTGTNTGELFF; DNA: TGTGCCAGCTCACCCGTTACGGGAACGAACACCGGGGAGCTGTTTTTT
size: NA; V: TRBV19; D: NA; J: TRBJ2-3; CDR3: CASSITGYYTQYF; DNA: TGTGCCAGTAGTATAACAGGGTACTATACGCAGTATTTT
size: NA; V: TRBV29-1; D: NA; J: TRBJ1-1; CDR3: CSVEKGKAFF; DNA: TGCAGCGTTGAAAAGGGGAAAGCTTTCTTT
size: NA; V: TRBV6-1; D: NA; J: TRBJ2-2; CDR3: CASSDLGSRGELFF; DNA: TGTGCCAGCAGTGATTTGGGGAGCCGCGGGGAGCTGTTTTTT
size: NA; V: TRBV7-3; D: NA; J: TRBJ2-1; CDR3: CASSLTLRDEQFF; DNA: TGTGCCAGCAGCTTAACGCTAAGAGATGAGCAGTTCTTC
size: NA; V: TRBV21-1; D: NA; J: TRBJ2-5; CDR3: CASSKEEGRGRIGPETQYF; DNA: TGTGCCAGCAGCAAAGAGGAGGGCAGGGGGCGTATTGGCCCCGAGACCCAGTACTTC
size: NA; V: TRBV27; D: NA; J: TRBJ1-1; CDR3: CASSPSQSNTEAFF; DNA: TGTGCCAGCAGTCCGTCACAGTCGAACACTGAAGCTTTCTTT
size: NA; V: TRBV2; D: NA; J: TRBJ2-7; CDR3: CASSRRQVQYEQYF; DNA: TGTGCCAGCAGCAGACGACAGGTTCAATACGAGCAGTACTTC
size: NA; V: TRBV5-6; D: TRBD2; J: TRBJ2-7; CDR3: CASSSLSRLAGDYEQYF; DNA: TGTGCCAGCAGTTCTCTATCTCGACTAGCGGGAGACTACGAGCAGTACTTC
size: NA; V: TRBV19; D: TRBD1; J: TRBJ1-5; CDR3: CASRTTGGHYSNQPQHF; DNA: TGTGCCAGTAGGACGACAGGGGGCCACTATAGCAATCAGCCCCAGCATTTT
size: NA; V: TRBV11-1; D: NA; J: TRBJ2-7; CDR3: CASSPRLDAYEQYF; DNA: TGTGCCAGCAGTCCCCGACTCGACGCCTACGAGCAGTACTTC
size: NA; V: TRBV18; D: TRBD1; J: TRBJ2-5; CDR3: CASSLNFGTGQETQYF; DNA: TGTGCCAGCTCACTCAATTTCGGGACAGGACAAGAGACCCAGTACTTC
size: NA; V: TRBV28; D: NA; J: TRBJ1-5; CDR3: CASSPMGGLGGNQPQHF; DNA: TGTGCCAGCAGCCCTATGGGGGGGCTCGGTGGCAATCAGCCCCAGCATTTT
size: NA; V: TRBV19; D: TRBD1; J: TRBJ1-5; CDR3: CASSIQDRARQPQHF; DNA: TGTGCCAGTAGTATACAGGACAGGGCTCGACAGCCCCAGCATTTT
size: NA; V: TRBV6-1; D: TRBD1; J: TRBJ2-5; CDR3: CASSGGRGHQETQYF; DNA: TGTGCCAGCAGTGGTGGCAGGGGGCACCAAGAGACCCAGTACTTC
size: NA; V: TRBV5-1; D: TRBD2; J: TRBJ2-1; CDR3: CASRLGLAGQIYNEQFF; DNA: TGCGCCAGCAGACTCGGACTAGCGGGACAGATCTACAATGAGCAGTTCTTC
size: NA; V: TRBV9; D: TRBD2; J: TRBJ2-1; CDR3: CASSVLSAGGQDEQFF; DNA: TGTGCCAGCAGCGTCTTGTCAGCGGGGGGGCAAGATGAGCAGTTCTTC
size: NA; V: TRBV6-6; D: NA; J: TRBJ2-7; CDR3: CASPALQASYEQYF; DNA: TGTGCCAGCCCAGCCCTACAGGCTTCCTACGAGCAGTACTTC
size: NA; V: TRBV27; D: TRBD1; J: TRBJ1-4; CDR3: CASSLDRGREKLFF; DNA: TGTGCCAGCAGTTTGGACAGGGGGCGAGAAAAACTGTTTTTT
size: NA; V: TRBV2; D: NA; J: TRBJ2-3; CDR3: CASSPWGRASGALDTQYF; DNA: TGTGCCAGCAGCCCCTGGGGGCGGGCTAGCGGAGCCCTAGATACGCAGTATTTT
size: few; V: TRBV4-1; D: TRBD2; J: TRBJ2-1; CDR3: CASSHPGLAGGASYNEQFF; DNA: TGCGCCAGCAGCCACCCGGGACTAGCGGGGGGCGCCTCCTACAATGAGCAGTTCTTC
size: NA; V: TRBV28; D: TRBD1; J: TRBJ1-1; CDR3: CASGPGQLNTEAFF; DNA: TGTGCCAGCGGTCCGGGACAGCTGAACACTGAAGCTTTCTTT
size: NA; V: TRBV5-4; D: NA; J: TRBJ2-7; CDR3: CASTPTGTGPYEQYF; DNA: TGTGCCAGCACCCCGACCGGGACTGGCCCCTACGAGCAGTACTTC
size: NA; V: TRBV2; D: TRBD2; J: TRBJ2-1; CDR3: CASYGVLGGREGEQFF; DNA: TGTGCCAGCTACGGGGTCTTGGGCGGGAGGGAAGGTGAGCAGTTCTTC
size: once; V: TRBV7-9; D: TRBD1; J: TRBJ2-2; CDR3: CASSSRTGGTGELFF; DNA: TGTGCCAGCAGCTCGAGGACAGGGGGAACCGGGGAGCTGTTTTTT
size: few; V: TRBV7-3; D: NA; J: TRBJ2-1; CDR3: CASSLNGEQFF; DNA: TGTGCCAGCAGCTTGAACGGTGAGCAGTTCTTC
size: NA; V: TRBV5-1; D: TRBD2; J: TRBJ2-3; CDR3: CASSLALAGDTDTQYF; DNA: TGCGCCAGCAGCTTGGCCCTAGCGGGCGACACAGATACGCAGTATTTT
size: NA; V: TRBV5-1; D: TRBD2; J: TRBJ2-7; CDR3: CASSVTSGRNEQYF; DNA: TGCGCCAGCAGCGTAACTAGCGGGAGAAACGAGCAGTACTTC
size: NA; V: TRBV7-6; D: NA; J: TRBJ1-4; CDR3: CASSSPGGNNEKLFF; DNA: TGTGCCAGCAGCTCCCCAGGCGGGAATAATGAAAAACTGTTTTTT
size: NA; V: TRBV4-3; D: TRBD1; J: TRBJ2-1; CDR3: CASSQDRTGGAYNEQFF; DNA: TGCGCCAGCAGCCAAGATCGTACAGGGGGCGCCTACAATGAGCAGTTCTTC
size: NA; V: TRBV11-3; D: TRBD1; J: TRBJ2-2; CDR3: CASSTRTGTGKTGELFF; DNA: TGTGCCAGCAGCACAAGAACCGGGACAGGGAAGACCGGGGAGCTGTTTTTT
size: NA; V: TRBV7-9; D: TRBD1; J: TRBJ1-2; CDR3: CASSLAGQPFDGYTF; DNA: TGTGCCAGCAGCTTAGCGGGACAGCCTTTCGATGGCTACACCTTC
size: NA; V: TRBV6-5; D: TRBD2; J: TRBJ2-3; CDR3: CASSLLSGGADTQYF; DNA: TGTGCCAGCAGCCTCCTTAGCGGGGGAGCAGATACGCAGTATTTT
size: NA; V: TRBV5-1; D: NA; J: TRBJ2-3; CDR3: CASSLGGRDTDTQYF; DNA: TGCGCCAGCAGCTTGGGGGGGCGAGACACAGATACGCAGTATTTT
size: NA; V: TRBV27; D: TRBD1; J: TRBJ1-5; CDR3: CASSLGQGASNQPQHF; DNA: TGTGCCAGCAGTTTAGGACAGGGGGCCAGCAATCAGCCCCAGCATTTT
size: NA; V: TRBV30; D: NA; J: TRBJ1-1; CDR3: CAWSVRLGGRPTEAFF; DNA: TGTGCCTGGAGTGTACGACTCGGGGGGCGCCCCACTGAAGCTTTCTTT
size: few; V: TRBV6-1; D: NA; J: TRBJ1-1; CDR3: CASSDDSMNTEAFF; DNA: TGTGCCAGCAGTGATGACAGTATGAACACTGAAGCTTTCTTT
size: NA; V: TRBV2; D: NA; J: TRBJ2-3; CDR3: CASTPAGNVDTQYF; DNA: TGTGCCAGCACCCCCGCAGGGAACGTAGATACGCAGTATTTT
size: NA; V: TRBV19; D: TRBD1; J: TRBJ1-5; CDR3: CASYGGQGGQPQHF; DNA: TGTGCCAGCTACGGGGGACAGGGTGGACAGCCCCAGCATTTT
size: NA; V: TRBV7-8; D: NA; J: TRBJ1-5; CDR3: CASSLAVQGKQPQHF; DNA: TGTGCCAGCAGCTTAGCTGTACAGGGTAAACAGCCCCAGCATTTT
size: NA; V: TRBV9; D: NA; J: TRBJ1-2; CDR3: CASSPPTDYGYTF; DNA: TGTGCCAGCAGCCCTCCGACAGACTATGGCTACACCTTC
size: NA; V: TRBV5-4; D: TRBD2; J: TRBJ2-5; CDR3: CASSDIAGGQETQYF; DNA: TGTGCCAGCAGCGATATAGCGGGGGGACAAGAGACCCAGTACTTC
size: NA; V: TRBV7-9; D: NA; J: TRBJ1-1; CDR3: CASSFWATEAFF; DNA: TGTGCCAGCAGCTTCTGGGCTACTGAAGCTTTCTTT
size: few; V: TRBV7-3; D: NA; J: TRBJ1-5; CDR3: CASATGSGQPQHF; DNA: TGTGCCAGCGCTACAGGGTCGGGGCAGCCCCAGCATTTT
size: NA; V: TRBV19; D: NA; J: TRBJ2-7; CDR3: CASSPSRGVSYEQYF; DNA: TGTGCCAGTAGCCCGTCCAGGGGGGTCTCGTACGAGCAGTACTTC
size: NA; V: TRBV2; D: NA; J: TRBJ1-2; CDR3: CASSEYYGYTF; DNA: TGTGCCAGCAGCGAGTACTATGGCTACACCTTC
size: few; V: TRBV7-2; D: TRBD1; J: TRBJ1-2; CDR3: CASSSLGQGSDGYTF; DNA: TGTGCCAGCAGCTCCTTGGGACAGGGTAGCGATGGCTACACCTTC
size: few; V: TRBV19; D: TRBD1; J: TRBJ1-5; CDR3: CASSIGPGQGVPRGQPQHF; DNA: TGTGCCAGTAGTATAGGCCCGGGACAGGGGGTTCCCAGGGGGCAGCCCCAGCATTTT
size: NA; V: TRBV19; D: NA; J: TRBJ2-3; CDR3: CASRPTVSTDTQYF; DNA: TGTGCCAGTAGGCCGACTGTTTCCACAGATACGCAGTATTTT
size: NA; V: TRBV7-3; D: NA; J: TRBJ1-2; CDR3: CASSSTDGNGYTF; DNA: TGTGCCAGCAGCTCTACTGACGGGAATGGCTACACCTTC
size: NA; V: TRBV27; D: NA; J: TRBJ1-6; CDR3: CASSTGDGHNSPLHF; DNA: TGTGCCAGCAGTACAGGCGACGGTCATAATTCACCCCTCCACTTT